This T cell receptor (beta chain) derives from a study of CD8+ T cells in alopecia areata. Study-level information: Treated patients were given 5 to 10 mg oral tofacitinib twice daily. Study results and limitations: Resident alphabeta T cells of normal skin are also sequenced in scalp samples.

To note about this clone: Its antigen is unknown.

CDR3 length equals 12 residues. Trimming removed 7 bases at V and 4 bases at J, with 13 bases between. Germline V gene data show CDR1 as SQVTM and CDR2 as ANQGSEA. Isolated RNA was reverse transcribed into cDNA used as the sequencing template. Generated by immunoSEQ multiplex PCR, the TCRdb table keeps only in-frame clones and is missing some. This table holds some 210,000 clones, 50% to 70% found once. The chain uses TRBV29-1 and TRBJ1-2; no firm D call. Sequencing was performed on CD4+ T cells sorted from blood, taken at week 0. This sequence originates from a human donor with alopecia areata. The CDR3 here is CSAVTGIYGYTF. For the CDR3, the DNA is TGCAGCGCTGTAACGGGGATCTATGGCTACACCTTC. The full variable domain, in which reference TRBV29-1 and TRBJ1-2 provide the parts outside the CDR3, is SAVISQKPSRDICQRGTSLTIQCQVDSQVTMMFWYRQQPGQSLTLIATANQGSEATYESGFVIDKFPISRPNLTFSTLTVSNMSPEDSSIYLCSAVTGIYGYTFGSGTRLTVV.